The 26 T cell receptor beta chains listed next were all sequenced from one sample in a study of cytomegalovirus exposure and HLA in healthy donors. PCR employed 60 Vbeta and 13 Jbeta primers. TCRdb keeps only in-frame clones here, not all; method: immunoSEQ multiplex PCR. The sample data list around 110,000 clones. Material for sequencing was PBMCs. The receptors here all came from a man aged 40-50 years in good health and CMV-seropositive.

The chain has TRBV5-1 and TRBJ2-5, with D perhaps matching TRBD1 (6 bases). Trimming shortened V by 0 bases and J by 10 bases, and 10 bases separated the two germline ends. The CDR3 length is 12 residues. CDR1 and CDR2 from the germline V gene are SGHRS and YFSETQ. The CDR3 bases are TGCGCCAGCAGCTTGGAACAGGGTATCCAGTACTTC. Its protein is CASSLEQGIQYF.

The chain links TRBV2 to TRBJ1-5; possibly TRBD1 for D (5 bases). V gave up 4 bases and J gave up 6 bases, with 19 bases separating them. The CDR3 is made up of 16 amino acids. Per the germline V gene, CDR1 is SNHLY and CDR2 is FYNNEI. The CDR3 region is CASSAFSGRGTQPQHF. Here the CDR3 DNA reads TGTGCCAGCAGTGCCTTTTCCGGGAGGGGCACTCAGCCCCAGCATTTT.

The chain recombines TRBV15 with TRBJ2-7; 9 nucleotides line up with TRBD2. The V gene's germline CDR1 is LNHNV and CDR2 YYDKDF (reference sequence). The CDR3 has 15 amino acids. The trim removed 5 bases at V and 7 bases at J, leaving 12 bases unmatched. CDR3 nucleotides: TGTGCCACCAGCCCCGGGTTTGGACTAGCGAGGGAGCAGTACTTC. Amino acid sequence: CATSPGFGLAREQYF.

The gene calls are TRBV5-1 and TRBJ2-2, with 9 positions matching TRBD2. Germline V gene data show CDR1 as SGHRS and CDR2 as YFSETQ. The V and J ends lost 0 bases and 5 bases, in that order; junction bases with no gene match: 8. This CDR3 spans 17 amino acids. This CDR3 is CASSLVVAGVGTGELFF. CDR3 coding DNA: TGCGCCAGCAGCTTGGTGGTAGCGGGAGTCGGAACCGGGGAGCTGTTTTTT.

J is TRBJ2-2 and V is TRBV11-3, with 11 nucleotides matching TRBD2. CDR1 and CDR2 (germline): SGHNT, YENEEA. The CDR3 covers 15 residues. V lost 7 bases to trimming and J lost 4 bases; unmatched junction nucleotides: 5. The CDR3 sequence: CASTLGTSGTGELFF. CDR3 sequence (DNA): TGTGCCAGCACCCTCGGGACTAGCGGCACCGGGGAGCTGTTTTTT. Filled out from reference TRBV11-3 and TRBJ2-2, the complete variable domain reads EAGVVQSPRYKIIEKKQPVAFWCNPISGHNTLYWYLQNLGQGPELLIRYENEEAVDDSQLPKDRFSAERLKGVDSTLKIQPAELGDSAVYLCASTLGTSGTGELFFGEGSRLTVL.

This sequence joins TRBV11-3 and TRBJ2-3, with a weak D call TRBD2 (5 bases). Germline V gene data show CDR1 as SGHNT and CDR2 as YENEEA. CDR3 length equals 15 residues. Deletions cut 5 bases from V and 0 bases from J, with 12 bases between. CDR3 nucleotide sequence: TGTGCCAGCAGCGCCGGAGGCGGGAGCACAGATACGCAGTATTTT. It specifies CASSAGGGSTDTQYF.

The chain couples TRBV14 to TRBJ2-7; 10 nucleotides align to TRBD1. The germline V gene encodes CDR1 SGHDN and CDR2 FVKESK. The CDR3 totals 15 residues. V was pared by 2 bases and J by 3 bases, with 4 bases of the junction left unmatched. The DNA of the CDR3 is TGTGCCAGCAGCCAACGCCGGGACAGGGGCTACGAGCAGTACTTC. This codes for CASSQRRDRGYEQYF.

The gene calls are TRBV9 and TRBJ2-3, with 12 bases matching TRBD2. Germline-derived CDR1 and CDR2 are SGDLS and YYNGEE. V lost 6 bases and J lost 1; bases outside the gene matches: 24. This CDR3 contains 22 residues. The CDR3, as DNA: TGTGCCAGCATGGCCTTCCGGACTAGCGGGGACCCGGAGTCCCGTCGCACAGATACGCAGTATTTT. Amino acids: CASMAFRTSGDPESRRTDTQYF.

V usage is TRBV5-4 and J usage is TRBJ1-4; 7 nucleotides align to TRBD1. Germline V lookup: CDR1 SGHNT, CDR2 YYREEE (reference sequence). This CDR3 has 14 residues. The V segment lost 3 bases and the J segment 13 bases; nucleotides outside the gene matches: 12. The CDR3 reads CASSSGTDSLRLFF. The CDR3 DNA is TGTGCCAGCAGCTCCGGGACAGATTCTCTTAGACTGTTTTTT.

The chain couples TRBV7-9 to TRBJ2-1, with 10 positions matching TRBD1. The V gene end was trimmed by 5 bases and the J gene end by 2 bases; junction bases not matched to a gene: 6. This CDR3 contains 16 residues. The germline V gene has CDR1 SEHNR and CDR2 FQNEAQ (reference sequence). CDR3: CASSRAGTGAYNEQFF. The CDR3 region has the DNA TGTGCCAGCAGCCGAGCGGGGACAGGGGCCTACAATGAGCAGTTCTTC.

This chain uses TRBV19 with TRBJ2-4; D may be TRBD2 (5 bases). Deletions cut 1 base from V and 0 bases from J, with 19 bases between. The CDR3 runs to 19 residues. Germline CDR1 LNHDA, CDR2 SQIVND (reference sequence). DNA of the CDR3: TGTGCCAGTAGTATAGGTAATAGCGAGCTAAATCTAGCCAAAAACATTCAGTACTTC. Encoded protein: CASSIGNSELNLAKNIQYF.

The chain is built from TRBV28 and TRBJ1-4, with D unclear. This CDR3 has 13 amino acids. CDR1 is MDHEN and CDR2 is SYDVKM in the germline V gene. The V gene lost 5 bases and the J gene lost 2 bases, with 6 bases spanning the gap. CDR3 bases: TGTGCCAGCAGTCCCTTCACTAATGAAAAACTGTTTTTT. Translation gives CASSPFTNEKLFF.

The V gene is TRBV5-1, the J gene TRBJ2-3; the D gene is possibly TRBD1 (6 bases). The length of the CDR3 is 13 residues. In germline, CDR1 is SGHRS, CDR2 YFSETQ. Between the trimmed V and J ends, which lost 2 bases and 8 bases, there was a span of 12 bases. In DNA, the CDR3 is TGCGCCAGCAGCTTCCCCGGGACAACTACGCAGTATTTT. Translating gives CASSFPGTTTQYF.

The chain links TRBV6-5 to TRBJ1-2; D might be TRBD1 (6 bases). V lost 7 bases and J 4 bases, leaving 16 bases between the germline ends. Germline assignment: CDR1 MNHEY and CDR2 SVGAGI. This CDR3 comprises 14 residues. CDR3 in DNA: TGTGCCAGCACCAGCCAGGGGAGTCCCTATGGCTACACCTTC. It codes for CASTSQGSPYGYTF.

The chain links TRBV28 to TRBJ2-3; 7 bases map to TRBD2. With 2 bases clipped from V and 4 bases from J, the junction kept 6 bases outside the gene matches. The germline V gene encodes CDR1 MDHEN and CDR2 SYDVKM. This CDR3 is built from 15 residues. The CDR3 DNA is TGTGCCAGCAGTTTAGGGCGGGAGTACCCAGATACGCAGTATTTT. This sequence encodes CASSLGREYPDTQYF.

The chain uses TRBV5-6 and TRBJ1-2; D is unclear. CDR1 and CDR2 (germline): SGHDT, YYEEEE. Trimming pared 1 base from V and 4 bases from J, leaving 14 bases between. CDR3 length: 15 residues. The CDR3 DNA reads TGTGCCAGCAGCTTGTTTGAGCGGCTATTCTATGGCTACACCTTC. It translates to CASSLFERLFYGYTF. Based on the CDR3 plus reference TRBV5-6 and TRBJ1-2, the full variable domain is DAGVTQSPTHLIKTRGQQVTLRCSPKSGHDTVSWYQQALGQGPQFIFQYYEEEERQRGNFPDRFSGHQFPNYSSELNVNALLLGDSALYLCASSLFERLFYGYTFGSGTRLTVV.

The rearrangement uses TRBV5-4 and TRBJ2-1; 9 bases map to TRBD2. V dropped 2 bases and J dropped 2; count of bases not matched to a gene: 5. The CDR3 has 16 residues. The germline CDR1 and CDR2 sequences are SGHNT and YYREEE (reference sequence). In DNA form, the CDR3 reads TGTGCCAGCAGCTTAAGAGCGGGAGGCGCCTACAATGAGCAGTTCTTC. The encoded protein is CASSLRAGGAYNEQFF.

J is TRBJ2-5 and V is TRBV6-1, with a tentative D call TRBD2 (5 bases). Germline V lookup: CDR1 MNHNS, CDR2 SASEGT. The V and J ends lost 6 bases and 4 bases respectively, with 12 bases between them. The CDR3 length is 13 residues. DNA for the CDR3: TGTGCCAGCAGAATCTCGGGGAGAGAGACCCAGTACTTC. This codes for CASRISGRETQYF.

J is TRBJ2-2 and V is TRBV5-6, with 7 bases that match TRBD2. The CDR3 is 15 residues long. Germline assignment: CDR1 SGHDT and CDR2 YYEEEE. V dropped 1 base and J dropped 1; count of bases not matched to a gene: 1. CDR3 protein: CASSLWGGNTGELFF. In DNA, the CDR3 is TGTGCCAGCAGCTTGTGGGGGGGGAACACCGGGGAGCTGTTTTTT.

This sequence joins TRBV4-2 and TRBJ1-1; D call uncertain. The CDR3 sequence is 14 residues long. V gave up 2 bases and J gave up 0 bases, with 7 bases separating them. CDR1 and CDR2 from the germline V gene are LGHNA and YNFKEQ. CDR3 sequence: CASSQLGMNTEAFF. In DNA, the CDR3 is TGTGCCAGCAGCCAACTCGGGATGAACACTGAAGCTTTCTTT.

A word on this clone: One end of the junction does not line up with germline, which may come from a read error. The chain combines TRBV20-1 with TRBJ1-6, with no clear D. Germline V gene sequence: CDR1 DFQATT, CDR2 SNEGSKA (reference sequence). The CDR3 contains 9 residues. CDR3 bases: TGCAGTGCTAGAGATCATGAGCTCTTT. Its protein product is CSARDHELF.

The J gene is TRBJ2-2, the V gene TRBV6-5; possible D gene TRBD1, 6 bases. There are 15 residues in the CDR3. Germline-derived CDR1 and CDR2 are MNHEY and SVGAGI. Trimming shortened V by 0 bases and J by 3 bases, and 8 bases separated the two germline ends. The CDR3 reads CASSYSRQDTGELFF. CDR3 DNA: TGTGCCAGCAGTTACTCGCGACAGGACACCGGGGAGCTGTTTTTT.

The chain carries TRBV28 and TRBJ1-4; D gene uncertain. This CDR3 region has 15 residues. The V gene's germline CDR1 is MDHEN and CDR2 SYDVKM. Trimming pared 4 bases from V and 0 bases from J, leaving 9 bases between. As DNA, the CDR3 is TGTGCCAGCAGTTCTCCCCGGGCAACTAATGAAAAACTGTTTTTT. It is translated as CASSSPRATNEKLFF.

Notes on this clone: One end of the junction varies from germline; a read error may be responsible. The chain combines TRBV7-2 with TRBJ2-1, with 7 bases fitting TRBD1. Looked up from germline, CDR1 is SGHTA and CDR2 is FQGNSA. The CDR3 runs to 13 residues. CDR3 nucleotide sequence: TGTGCCAGCAGCTTGGACAGGCTCGCCCATCCGATCTTC. Its protein is CASSLDRLAHPIF.

This chain connects TRBV6-1 to TRBJ2-5, with TRBD1 as a possible D gene (7 bases). With 7 bases removed from V and 5 bases from J, the gap between germline ends came to 14 bases. The CDR3 has 13 residues. Germline values: CDR1 MNHNS, CDR2 SASEGT. CDR3 amino acids: CASTEGARETQYF. The CDR3 DNA reads as TGTGCCAGCACGGAGGGGGCGCGGGAGACCCAGTACTTC.

The rearrangement links TRBV9 to TRBJ2-3, with TRBD2 as a possible D gene (6 bases). Germline CDR1 SGDLS, CDR2 YYNGEE. CDR3 size: 15 residues. V was cut by 3 bases and J by 3 bases, with 14 bases left in between. The chain's CDR3 is CASSAGVGPTDTQYF. CDR3 DNA: TGTGCCAGCAGCGCGGGAGTAGGTCCGACAGATACGCAGTATTTT.